The clone carrying this T cell receptor beta chain was counted between two and nine times. The antigen is not known. The data stem from a study of T cell responses to AZD1222 COVID-19 vaccine. This table comes from immunoSEQ multiplex PCR, and its TCRdb copy is limited to in-frame clones, with some not included. The repertoire holds approximately 190,000 clones, with over 85% as singletons. Study outcomes and limitations: With dominance at 160-218 and 743-854, vaccine-associated CD4 TCRs spanned spike.

Analyses pooled second doses at about 4 or about 12 weeks. This CDR3 has 15 residues. Germline values: CDR1 SGHTA, CDR2 FQGNSA. Between the trimmed V and J ends, which lost 6 bases and 5 bases, there was a span of 14 bases. The chain combines TRBV7-2 with TRBJ1-6, with D possibly matching TRBD1 (5 bases). The sample consisted of peripheral blood, taken 28 days after the second AZD1222 dose. This TCR was recovered from an adult who received the AZD1222 COVID-19 vaccine. The CDR3 is CASRYPGPNNSPLHF. CDR3 sequence (DNA): TGTGCCAGCAGATACCCGGGGCCTAATAATTCACCCCTCCACTTT. Complete variable domain (other parts from reference TRBV7-2 and TRBJ1-6): GAGVSQSPSNKVTEKGKDVELRCDPISGHTALYWYRQSLGQGLEFLIYFQGNSAPDKSGLPSDRFSAERTGGSVSTLTIQRTQQEDSAVYLCASRYPGPNNSPLHFGNGTRLTVT.